This TCR beta chain is drawn from a study of blood T cell repertoires in COVID-19. This CDR3 region has 15 residues. CDR1 and CDR2 (germline): SGHNT, YENEEA. Trimming shortened V by 0 bases and J by 0 bases, and 6 bases separated the two germline ends. The data were produced by immunoSEQ multiplex PCR, yet TCRdb's version contains in-frame clones alone and is incomplete. The sample lists about 270,000 clones, more than 85% occurring once. The chain uses TRBV11-3 and TRBJ2-1; D unresolved. The specimen was PBMCs or T cells enriched from blood (not recorded which). The clonotype was recovered from a man in his forties or fifties who had been exposed to COVID-19. The CDR3 nucleotides are TGTGCCAGCAGCTTAGATTTGCGCTCCTACAATGAGCAGTTCTTC. As protein: CASSLDLRSYNEQFF.